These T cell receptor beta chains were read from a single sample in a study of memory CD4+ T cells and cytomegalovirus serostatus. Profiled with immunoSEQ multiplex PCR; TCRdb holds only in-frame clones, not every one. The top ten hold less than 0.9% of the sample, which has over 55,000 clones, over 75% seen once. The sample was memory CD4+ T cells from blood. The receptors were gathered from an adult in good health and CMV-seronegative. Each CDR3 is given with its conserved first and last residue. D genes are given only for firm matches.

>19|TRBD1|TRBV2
CASSDPGGPHNFSYNEQFF
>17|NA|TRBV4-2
CASSQDRGMGSGNTIYF
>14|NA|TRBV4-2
CASSQGSGDYEQYF
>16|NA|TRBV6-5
CASSYSRVREDQPQHF
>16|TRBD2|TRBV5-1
CASSLAGGRGSYEQYF
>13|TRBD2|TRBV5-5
CASSSVSGLGQYF
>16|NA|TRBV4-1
CASSQDRGRGFEKLFF
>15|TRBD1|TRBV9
CASSVERRGVYGYTF
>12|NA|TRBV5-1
CASSQPTNEQFF
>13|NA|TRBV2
CASSGTENQPQHF
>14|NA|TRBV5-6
CASSVGAPGTEAFF
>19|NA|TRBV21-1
CASSIYSGGAFPNTGELFF
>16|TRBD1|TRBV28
CASSSISRDRPYEQYF
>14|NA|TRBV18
CASSPPGNTGELFF
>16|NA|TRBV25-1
CASSESYSSGNEKLFF
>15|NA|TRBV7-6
CASSLGPTDTDTQYF
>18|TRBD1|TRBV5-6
CASSLARTGAFFQETQYF
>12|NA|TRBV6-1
CASSVRIYGYTF
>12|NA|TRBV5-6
CASSTAGIGYTF
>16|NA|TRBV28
CASSFWQEGLRDTQYF
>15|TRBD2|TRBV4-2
CASSQARTSGDEQYF
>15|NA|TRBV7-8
CASSLGRGSNQPQHF
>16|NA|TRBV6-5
CASSYSVSVVNEKLFF
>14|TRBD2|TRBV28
CASRITGGRGTQYF
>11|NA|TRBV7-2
CASRRTDTQYF
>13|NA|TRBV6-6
CASSPTGSTEAFF
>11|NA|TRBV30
CAWTRGPEAFF
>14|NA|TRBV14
CASSQDRGAGELFF
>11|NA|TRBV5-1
CASSLPGELFF
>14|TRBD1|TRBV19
CASSKQGAVTEAFF
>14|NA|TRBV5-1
CASSTGTGKEKLFF
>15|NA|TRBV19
CASRSGWTEFAEAFF
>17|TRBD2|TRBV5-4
CASSLAGLAGGIDEQFF
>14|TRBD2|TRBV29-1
CSAGTGGPTGELFF
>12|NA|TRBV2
CASSVYNGELFF
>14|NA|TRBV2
CASSEMAGDRKLFF
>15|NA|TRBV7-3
CASSLGLDETDTQYF
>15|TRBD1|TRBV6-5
CASSYGTVLQETQYF
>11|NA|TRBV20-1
CSARDGNTIYF
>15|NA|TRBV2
CASSPRQGGMYEQYF
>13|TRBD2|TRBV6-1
CASREAGANVLTF
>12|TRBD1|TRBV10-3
CAMGQNNQPQHF
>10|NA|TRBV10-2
CASGQETQYF
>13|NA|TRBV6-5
CASSYRTDETQYF
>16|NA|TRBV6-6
CASSYGGGAAGNTIYF
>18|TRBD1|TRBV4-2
CASSQEVSGQGPGNTIYF
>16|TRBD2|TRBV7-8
CASSLLLGLDQETQYF
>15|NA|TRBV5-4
CASSLMAGKGNEQFF
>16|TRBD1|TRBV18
CASSPPGTAPGQPQHF
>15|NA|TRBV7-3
CASSSLGRRGNEQFF
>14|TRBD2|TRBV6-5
CASRLLAVTYEQYF
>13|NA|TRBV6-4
CASSDLQGFGYTF